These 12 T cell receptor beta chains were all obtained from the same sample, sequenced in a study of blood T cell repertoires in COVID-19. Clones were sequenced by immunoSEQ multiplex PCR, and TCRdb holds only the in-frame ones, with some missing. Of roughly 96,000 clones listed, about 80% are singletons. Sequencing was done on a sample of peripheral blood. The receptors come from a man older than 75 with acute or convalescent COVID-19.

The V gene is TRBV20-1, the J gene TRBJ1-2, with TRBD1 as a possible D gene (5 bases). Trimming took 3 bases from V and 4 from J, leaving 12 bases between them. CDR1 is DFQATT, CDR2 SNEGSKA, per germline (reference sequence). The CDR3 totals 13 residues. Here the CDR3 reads CSASNRFSYGYTF. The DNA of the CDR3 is TGCAGTGCTAGTAACAGGTTTTCCTATGGCTACACCTTC.

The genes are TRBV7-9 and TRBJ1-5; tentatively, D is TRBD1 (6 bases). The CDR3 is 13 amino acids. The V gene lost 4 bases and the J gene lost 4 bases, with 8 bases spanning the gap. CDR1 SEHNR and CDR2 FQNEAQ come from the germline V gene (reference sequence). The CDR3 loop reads CASSSTGNQPQHF. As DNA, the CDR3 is TGTGCCAGCAGCTCAACAGGGAATCAGCCCCAGCATTTT.

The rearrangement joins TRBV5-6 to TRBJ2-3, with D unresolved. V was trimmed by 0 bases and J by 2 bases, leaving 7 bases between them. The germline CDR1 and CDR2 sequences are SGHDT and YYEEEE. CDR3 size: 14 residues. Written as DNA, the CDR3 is TGTGCCAGCAGCTTGGGGCAGTACACAGATACGCAGTATTTT. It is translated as CASSLGQYTDTQYF.

The CDR3 bases are TGCGCCAGCAGCCAAAAAACTAGCGGGGGGGCCTACGAGCAGTACTTC. It encodes CASSQKTSGGAYEQYF. The chain links TRBV4-3 to TRBJ2-7; 13 nucleotides match TRBD2. V gave up 2 bases and J gave up 2 bases; unmatched junction bases: 3. Germline CDR1 LGHNA, CDR2 YSLEER. The CDR3 is 16 residues long.

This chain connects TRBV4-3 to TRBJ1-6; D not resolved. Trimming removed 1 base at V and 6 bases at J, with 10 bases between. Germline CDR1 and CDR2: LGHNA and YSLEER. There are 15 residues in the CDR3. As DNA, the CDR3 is TGCGCCAGCAGCCAAGCGGCGGGAGGTAATTCACCCCTCCACTTT. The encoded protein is CASSQAAGGNSPLHF.

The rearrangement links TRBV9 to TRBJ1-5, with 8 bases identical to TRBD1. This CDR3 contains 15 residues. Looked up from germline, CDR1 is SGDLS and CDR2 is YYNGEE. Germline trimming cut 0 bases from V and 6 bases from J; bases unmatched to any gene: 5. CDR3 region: CASSVGDRGAQPQHF. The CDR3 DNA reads TGTGCCAGCAGCGTAGGTGACAGGGGTGCTCAGCCCCAGCATTTT.

The CDR3 DNA sequence: TGTGCCAGCAGGGGAGGGGGGAGGAACAGGGCTGGCTACACCTTC. Its translation is CASRGGGRNRAGYTF. The rearrangement links TRBV5-6 to TRBJ1-2; D possibly corresponds to TRBD1 (6 bases). From germline, CDR1 is SGHDT and CDR2 YYEEEE. V was clipped by 5 bases and J by 7 bases, with 21 bases between them. This CDR3 spans 15 amino acids.

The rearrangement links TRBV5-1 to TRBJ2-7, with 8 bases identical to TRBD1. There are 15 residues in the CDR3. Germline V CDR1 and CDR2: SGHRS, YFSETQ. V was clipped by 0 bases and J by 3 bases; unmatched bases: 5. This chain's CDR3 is CASSLVAGGNYEQYF. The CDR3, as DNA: TGCGCCAGCAGCTTGGTGGCAGGGGGCAACTACGAGCAGTACTTC.

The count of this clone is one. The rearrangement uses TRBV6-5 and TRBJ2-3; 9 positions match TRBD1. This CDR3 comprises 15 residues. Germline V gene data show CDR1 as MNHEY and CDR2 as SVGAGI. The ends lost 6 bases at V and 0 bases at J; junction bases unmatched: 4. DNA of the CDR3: TGTGCCAGCAGAGGAGGACAGGGGAGCACAGATACGCAGTATTTT. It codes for CASRGGQGSTDTQYF.

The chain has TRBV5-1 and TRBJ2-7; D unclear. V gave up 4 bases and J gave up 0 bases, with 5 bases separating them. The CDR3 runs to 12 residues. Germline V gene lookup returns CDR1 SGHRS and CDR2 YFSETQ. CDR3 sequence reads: CASSPNSYEQYF. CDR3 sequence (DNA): TGCGCCAGCAGCCCCAACTCCTACGAGCAGTACTTC.

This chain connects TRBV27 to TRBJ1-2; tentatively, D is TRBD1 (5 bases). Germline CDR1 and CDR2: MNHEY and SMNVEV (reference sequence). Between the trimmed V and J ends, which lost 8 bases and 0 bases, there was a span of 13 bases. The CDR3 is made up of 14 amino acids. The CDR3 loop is CASRGTATNYGYTF. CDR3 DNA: TGTGCCAGCCGTGGGACTGCGACTAACTATGGCTACACCTTC.

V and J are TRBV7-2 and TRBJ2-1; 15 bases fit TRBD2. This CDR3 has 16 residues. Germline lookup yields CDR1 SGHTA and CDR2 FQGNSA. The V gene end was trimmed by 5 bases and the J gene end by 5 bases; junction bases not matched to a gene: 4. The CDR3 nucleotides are TGTGCCAGCAGCCTAGGACTAGCGGGGGGGGACAATGAGCAGTTCTTC. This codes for CASSLGLAGGDNEQFF.